One and the same sample provided the 9 T cell receptor beta chains below, sequenced in a study of T cell changes during pregnancy in multiple sclerosis. Produced via immunoSEQ multiplex PCR; TCRdb's table is partial and in-frame only. The sample records 90,000 to 100,000 clones, approximately 95% being singletons. The sequences come from peripheral blood, collected in the first trimester of pregnancy. These receptors were obtained from a female donor with multiple sclerosis, enrolled in a pregnancy study.

The V call is TRBV15, the J call TRBJ2-7; 8 bases are shared with TRBD2. Germline V gene data show CDR1 as LNHNV and CDR2 as YYDKDF (reference sequence). The CDR3 runs 15 residues. The V gene end was trimmed by 1 base and the J gene end by 4 bases; junction bases not matched to a gene: 6. The CDR3 nucleotides read TGTGCCACCAGCAGAGGGGGACTAGGAGGATACGAGCAGTACTTC. Translating it yields CATSRGGLGGYEQYF.

The chain has TRBV20-1 and TRBJ2-7; unclear D gene. CDR1 DFQATT and CDR2 SNEGSKA come from the germline V gene (reference sequence). The CDR3 is 11 amino acids. V was shortened by 8 bases and J by 2 bases, with 10 bases between the two germline ends. The CDR3 sequence: CSPARTYEQYF. The CDR3 nucleotides read TGCAGTCCCGCTAGGACCTACGAGCAGTACTTC.

The V gene is TRBV2, the J gene TRBJ2-7, with 10 bases aligning to TRBD1. Germline V gives CDR1 SNHLY, CDR2 FYNNEI. V shed 4 bases and J 8 bases; nucleotides not matched to a gene: 8. The CDR3 spans 14 residues. The CDR3 here is CASSGTGGASQQYF. The CDR3 nucleotides read TGTGCCAGCAGTGGGACAGGGGGTGCCAGCCAGCAGTACTTC.

The V gene is TRBV5-4, the J gene TRBJ1-4, with 7 bases matching TRBD1. Trimming at V came to 3 bases and at J to 5 bases, leaving 10 bases not matched to a gene. There are 16 residues in the CDR3. CDR1 and CDR2 from the germline V gene are SGHNT and YYREEE (reference sequence). The CDR3, as DNA: TGTGCCAGCAGCTCTCTTCCGGGACAGACAAATGAAAAACTGTTTTTT. It encodes CASSSLPGQTNEKLFF.

The chain recombines TRBV4-1 with TRBJ1-5; TRBD1 is a possible D gene (6 bases). Looked up from germline, CDR1 is MGHRA and CDR2 is YSYEKL. With 0 bases removed from V and 6 bases from J, the gap between germline ends came to 15 bases. This CDR3 spans 16 amino acids. CDR3 loop: CASSQDVEGVAQPQHF. The DNA of the CDR3 is TGCGCCAGCAGCCAAGACGTTGAGGGGGTTGCTCAGCCCCAGCATTTT.

As to this clone: This CDR3 is also generated by other DNA sequences in the sample. This rearrangement joins TRBV2 to TRBJ1-5; D possibly corresponds to TRBD1 (5 bases). The CDR3 length is 14 residues. Trimming took 3 bases from V and 2 from J, leaving 8 bases between them. Looked up from germline, CDR1 is SNHLY and CDR2 is FYNNEI. The CDR3 coding sequence is TGTGCCAGCAGTGATCAGGGTGGCAATCAGCCCCAGCATTTT. Translated, it gives CASSDQGGNQPQHF.

The J gene is TRBJ2-5, the V gene TRBV9; no reliable D call. Trimming left V 0 bases short and J 2 bases short, with 5 bases between. The CDR3 spans 13 residues. Germline CDR1 SGDLS, CDR2 YYNGEE. In DNA form, the CDR3 reads TGTGCCAGCAGCGTAGATTCGCAAGAGACCCAGTACTTC. Protein: CASSVDSQETQYF. Looking up the rest from reference TRBV9 and TRBJ2-5 gives the full variable domain: DSGVTQTPKHLITATGQRVTLRCSPRSGDLSVYWYQQSLDQGLQFLIQYYNGEERAKGNILERFSAQQFPDLHSELNLSSLELGDSALYFCASSVDSQETQYFGPGTRLLVL.

This sequence joins TRBV20-1 and TRBJ2-2, with unresolved D. CDR1 and CDR2 (germline): DFQATT, SNEGSKA (reference sequence). V was cut by 4 bases and J by 10 bases, with 10 bases left in between. This CDR3 region has 11 residues. CDR3 in amino acids: CSAILQAELFF. The DNA for the CDR3 is TGCAGTGCTATTTTGCAAGCGGAGCTGTTTTTT.

The chain links TRBV5-3 to TRBJ1-5; D remains ambiguous. TRBV5-3 is identified as an open reading frame with a role that is uncertain. V was pared by 6 bases and J by 4 bases, with 11 bases between. The CDR3 sequence is 13 residues long. The CDR3 sequence is CARNLDANQPQHF. The CDR3, as DNA: TGTGCCAGAAACCTAGACGCAAATCAGCCCCAGCATTTT.